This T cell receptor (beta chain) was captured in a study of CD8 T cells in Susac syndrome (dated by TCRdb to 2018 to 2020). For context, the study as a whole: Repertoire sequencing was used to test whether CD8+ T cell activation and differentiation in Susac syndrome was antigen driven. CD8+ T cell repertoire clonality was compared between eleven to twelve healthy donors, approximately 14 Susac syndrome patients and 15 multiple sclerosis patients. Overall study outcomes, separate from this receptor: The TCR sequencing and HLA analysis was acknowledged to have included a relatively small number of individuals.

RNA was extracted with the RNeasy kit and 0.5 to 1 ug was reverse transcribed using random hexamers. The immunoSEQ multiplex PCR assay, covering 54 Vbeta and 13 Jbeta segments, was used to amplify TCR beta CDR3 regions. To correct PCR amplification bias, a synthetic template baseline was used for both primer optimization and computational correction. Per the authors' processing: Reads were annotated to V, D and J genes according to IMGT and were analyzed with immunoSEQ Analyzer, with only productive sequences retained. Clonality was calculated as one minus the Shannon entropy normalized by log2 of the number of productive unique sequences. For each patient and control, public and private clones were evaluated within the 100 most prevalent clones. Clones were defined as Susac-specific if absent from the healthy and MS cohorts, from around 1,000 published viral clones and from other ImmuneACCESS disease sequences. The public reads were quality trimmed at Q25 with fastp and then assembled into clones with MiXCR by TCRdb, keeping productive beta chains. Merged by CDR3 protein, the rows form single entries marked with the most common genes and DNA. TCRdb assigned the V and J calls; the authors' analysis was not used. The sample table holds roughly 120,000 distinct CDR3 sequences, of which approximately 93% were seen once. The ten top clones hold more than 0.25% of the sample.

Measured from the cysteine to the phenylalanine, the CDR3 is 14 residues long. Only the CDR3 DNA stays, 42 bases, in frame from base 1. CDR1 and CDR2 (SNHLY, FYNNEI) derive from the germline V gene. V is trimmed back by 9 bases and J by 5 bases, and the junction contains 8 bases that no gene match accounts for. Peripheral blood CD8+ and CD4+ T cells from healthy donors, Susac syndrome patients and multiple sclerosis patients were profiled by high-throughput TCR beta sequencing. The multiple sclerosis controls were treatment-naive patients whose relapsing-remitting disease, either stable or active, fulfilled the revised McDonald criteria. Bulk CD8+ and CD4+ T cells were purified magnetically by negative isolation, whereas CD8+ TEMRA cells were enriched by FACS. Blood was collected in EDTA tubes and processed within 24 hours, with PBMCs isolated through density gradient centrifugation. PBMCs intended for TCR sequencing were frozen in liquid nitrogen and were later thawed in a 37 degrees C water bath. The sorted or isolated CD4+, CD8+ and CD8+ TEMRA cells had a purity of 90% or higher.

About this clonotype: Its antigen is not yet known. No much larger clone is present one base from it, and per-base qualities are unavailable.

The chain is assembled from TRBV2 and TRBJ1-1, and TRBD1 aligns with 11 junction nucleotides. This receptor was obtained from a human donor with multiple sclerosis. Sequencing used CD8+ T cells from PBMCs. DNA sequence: TGTGCCAGAAGGACAGGGGGCTGGAGTACTGAAGCTTTCTTT. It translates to CARRTGGWSTEAFF.